This TCR beta chain was obtained from a study of CD8 T cells in ankylosing spondylitis. The study, taken as a whole, reports: Ankylosing spondylitis blood appeared to carry a characteristic TCR beta motif of fewer than 10 highly homologous variants.

This clonotype showed up many times. Its antigen is currently unknown. Germline V CDR1 and CDR2: SNHLY, FYNNEI. This CDR3 region has 13 residues. V was shortened by 4 bases and J by 4 bases, with 10 bases between the two germline ends. TCRdb analysed the 5' RACE reads with MiXCR anew, one entry per CDR3 protein. The sample consists of fewer than 550,000 distinct CDR3 sequences, about 5% of them appearing once. This chain connects TRBV2 to TRBJ2-5; possibly TRBD1 or TRBD2 for D (5 bases each). This receptor was taken from a male donor with ankylosing spondylitis. The material sequenced was blood, either unsorted or a sorted T cell fraction (not recorded which). CDR3 residues: CASSVWDGETQYF. CDR3 coding DNA: TGTGCCAGCAGTGTTTGGGACGGAGAGACCCAGTACTTC. Together with reference TRBV2 and TRBJ2-5, the CDR3 gives the full variable domain: EPEVTQTPSHQVTQMGQEVILRCVPISNHLYFYWYRQILGQKVEFLVSFYNNEISEKSEIFDDQFSVERPDGSNFTLKIRSTKLEDSAMYFCASSVWDGETQYFGPGTRLLVL.